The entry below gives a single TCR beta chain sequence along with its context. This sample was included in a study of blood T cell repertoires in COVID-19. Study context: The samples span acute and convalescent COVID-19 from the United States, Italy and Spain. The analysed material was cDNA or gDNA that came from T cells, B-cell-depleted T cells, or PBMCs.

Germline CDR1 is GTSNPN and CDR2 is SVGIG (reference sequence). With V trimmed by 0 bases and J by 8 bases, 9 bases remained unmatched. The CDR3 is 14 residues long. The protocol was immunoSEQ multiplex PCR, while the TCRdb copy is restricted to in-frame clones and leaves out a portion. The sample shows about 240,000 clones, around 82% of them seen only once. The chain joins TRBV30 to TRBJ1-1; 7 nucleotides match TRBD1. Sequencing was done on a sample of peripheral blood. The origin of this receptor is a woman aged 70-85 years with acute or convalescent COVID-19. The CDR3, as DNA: TGTGCCTGGAGTGTAAAGAGGGGACAGTCGGAAGCTTTCTTT. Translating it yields CAWSVKRGQSEAFF.